These 3 T cell receptor beta chains were all obtained from the same sample, sequenced in a study of OX40 agonist ivuxolimab in advanced cancers. Assay: immunoSEQ multiplex PCR; the TCRdb copy retains only in-frame clones and omits some. The repertoire has 60,000 or so clones, approximately 90% of them found once; the top ten carry 5.4%. The specimen was CD4+ or CD8+ T cells sorted from blood, collected in a trial of the OX40 agonist ivuxolimab. Source of these receptors: an adult with an advanced solid tumor such as melanoma, head and neck, liver or kidney cancer.

This sequence joins TRBV19 and TRBJ1-5; 10 nucleotides line up with TRBD1. V was clipped by 4 bases and J by 6 bases; unmatched bases: 9. Germline V gene data show CDR1 as LNHDA and CDR2 as SQIVND (reference sequence). This CDR3 has 16 amino acids. The chain's CDR3 is CASSNSGTGVRQPQHF. CDR3 in DNA: TGTGCCAGTAGTAACTCCGGGACAGGGGTGCGTCAGCCCCAGCATTTT.

The CDR3 DNA is TGCGCCAGCAGCCAAGATCGGCGGGGTGGTTCCGAAGCTTTCTTT. Translation: CASSQDRRGGSEAFF. J is TRBJ1-1 and V is TRBV4-1; no reliable D call. The germline V gene encodes CDR1 MGHRA and CDR2 YSYEKL. The CDR3 sequence is 15 residues long. Trimming stripped 0 bases from V and 8 bases from J, with 16 bases between.

This clone was seen more than once but under ten times. The chain combines TRBV5-1 with TRBJ2-7, with 8 nucleotides matching TRBD1. The CDR3 consists of 13 residues. Germline V gives CDR1 SGHRS, CDR2 YFSETQ. J was trimmed by 9 bases and V by 1 base; bases with no gene match: 6. This chain's CDR3 is CASSLMDREWQYF. The CDR3 nucleotides read TGCGCCAGCAGCTTGATGGACAGGGAATGGCAGTACTTC. Together with reference TRBV5-1 and TRBJ2-7, the CDR3 gives the full variable domain: KAGVTQTPRYLIKTRGQQVTLSCSPISGHRSVSWYQQTPGQGLQFLFEYFSETQRNKGNFPGRFSGRQFSNSRSEMNVSTLELGDSALYLCASSLMDREWQYFGPGTRLTVT.